These 11 T cell receptor beta chains came from one sample sequenced in a study of CD8+CD57+ T cells in acquired aplastic anemia. Genomic DNA acted as the template from which TCR beta VDJ combination and CDR3 sequence profiling were carried out. Each CDR3 protein is one row after TCRdb ran MiXCR on the reads. The data hold 150,000 or so distinct CDR3 sequences, with about half observed a single time. The authors sequenced patients whose flow cytometry had shown CD8+CD57+ cell expansion. The sample taken for sequencing was sorted CD4+, CD8+, or CD8+CD57+ T cells (not recorded which) from PBMCs. These receptors came from a human donor with aplastic anemia.

About this clonotype: Germline is not matched at one junction end, which may reflect a read error. The J gene is TRBJ1-3, the V gene TRBV6-1, with D unclear. The CDR3 runs 13 residues. Germline V lookup: CDR1 MNHNS, CDR2 SASEGT. CDR3 coding DNA: TGTACCAGCAGTGAGTCACTTGGGAACACCATATATTTT. It codes for CTSSESLGNTIYF.

This clonotype was recorded many times. The CDR3 DNA sequence: TGCGCCAGCAGCCCAGAGGGGGGCAGCGCTGAAGCTTTCTTT. Protein product: CASSPEGGSAEAFF. The chain joins TRBV5-1 to TRBJ1-1; TRBD1 is a possible D gene (6 bases). This CDR3 spans 14 amino acids. The V gene lost 4 bases and the J gene lost 6 bases, with 16 bases spanning the gap. Germline CDR1 SGHRS, CDR2 YFSETQ.

Details on this clonotype: The junction differs from germline at one of its ends, possibly a read error. This rearrangement joins TRBV15 to TRBJ2-5; TRBD2 aligns across 10 bases. Germline V gene sequence: CDR1 LNHNV, CDR2 YYDKDF (reference sequence). The length of the CDR3 is 14 residues. The CDR3 reads CAASGRGSWETQHF. CDR3 bases: TGTGCCGCCAGCGGGAGGGGGTCATGGGAGACCCAGCACTTC.

This clonotype came up many times. J is TRBJ1-4 and V is TRBV2; D is possibly TRBD1 (6 bases). This CDR3 spans 15 amino acids. Deletions cut 7 bases from V and 3 bases from J, with 15 bases between. CDR1 and CDR2 (germline): SNHLY, FYNNEI. CDR3 in amino acids: CASTEGRGPNEKLFF. CDR3 nucleotide sequence: TGTGCCAGCACGGAAGGCAGGGGACCTAATGAAAAACTGTTTTTT. Based on the CDR3 plus reference TRBV2 and TRBJ1-4, the full variable domain is EPEVTQTPSHQVTQMGQEVILRCVPISNHLYFYWYRQILGQKVEFLVSFYNNEISEKSEIFDDQFSVERPDGSNFTLKIRSTKLEDSAMYFCASTEGRGPNEKLFFGSGTQLSVL.

The CDR3 is CSGTGMAYTDTQYF. DNA of the CDR3: TGCAGCGGTACAGGGATGGCTTATACAGATACGCAGTATTTT. The rearrangement links TRBV29-1 to TRBJ2-3, with a tentative D call TRBD1 (6 bases). Trimming cost V 7 bases and J 3 bases, with 17 bases left between them. Germline V gene sequence: CDR1 SQVTM, CDR2 ANQGSEA. The CDR3 is made up of 14 amino acids.

This chain uses TRBV10-3 with TRBJ2-7, with D possibly being TRBD1 (6 bases). Trimming pared 5 bases from V and 0 bases from J, leaving 11 bases between. Germline V gene sequence: CDR1 ENHRY, CDR2 SYGVKD. The CDR3 covers 14 residues. The CDR3 spells CAISKDSHSYEQYF. For the CDR3, the DNA is TGTGCCATCAGTAAGGACAGCCACTCCTACGAGCAGTACTTC.

This chain connects TRBV10-3 to TRBJ2-2; the match to TRBD1 covers 7 bases. Trimming cost V 7 bases and J 2 bases; bases outside gene matches: 4. This CDR3 spans 14 amino acids. Germline lookup yields CDR1 ENHRY and CDR2 SYGVKD. The CDR3 here is CAINRGVNTGELFF. For the CDR3, the DNA is TGTGCCATCAACAGGGGAGTTAACACCGGGGAGCTGTTTTTT.

This clonotype has just a few counts. A junction end diverges from the germline sequence, so it may reflect a read error. This chain connects TRBV5-1 to TRBJ1-2; 10 nucleotides match TRBD1. The CDR3 contains 18 residues. CDR1 and CDR2 (germline): SGHRS, YFSETQ. As DNA, the CDR3 is TGCGCCAGCAGCGGGAAGGGACAGGGGATAAGAACTAACTATGGCTGCACCTTC. Protein sequence: CASSGKGQGIRTNYGCTF.

V is TRBV19 and J is TRBJ1-1; D ambiguous. The germline CDR1 and CDR2 sequences are LNHDA and SQIVND (reference sequence). This CDR3 is built from 14 residues. V was shortened by 6 bases and J by 6 bases, with 17 bases between the two germline ends. The DNA of the CDR3 is TGTGCCAGTAGCCTAGAGGGAGGGCTGGCTGAAGCTTTCTTT. It codes for CASSLEGGLAEAFF.

This clonotype came up many times. The V and J genes are TRBV12-3 or TRBV12-4 and TRBJ1-5, with 8 bases identical to TRBD1. There are 15 residues in the CDR3. The V segment lost 6 bases and the J segment 2 bases; nucleotides outside the gene matches: 6. The CDR3 sequence is CASSTTGGGNQPQHF. In DNA form, the CDR3 reads TGTGCCAGCAGCACAACAGGGGGGGGCAATCAGCCCCAGCATTTT.

A remark on this clonotype: One end of the junction varies from germline; a read error may be responsible. The rearrangement joins TRBV7-8 to TRBJ2-5; tentatively, D is TRBD2 (5 bases). Germline V gene sequence: CDR1 SGHVS, CDR2 FQNEAQ. The CDR3 spans 13 residues. The CDR3 DNA reads TGTACCAGCAGTGAAAGGGAGCCTGGGACCCAGTACTTC. Amino acid sequence: CTSSEREPGTQYF.